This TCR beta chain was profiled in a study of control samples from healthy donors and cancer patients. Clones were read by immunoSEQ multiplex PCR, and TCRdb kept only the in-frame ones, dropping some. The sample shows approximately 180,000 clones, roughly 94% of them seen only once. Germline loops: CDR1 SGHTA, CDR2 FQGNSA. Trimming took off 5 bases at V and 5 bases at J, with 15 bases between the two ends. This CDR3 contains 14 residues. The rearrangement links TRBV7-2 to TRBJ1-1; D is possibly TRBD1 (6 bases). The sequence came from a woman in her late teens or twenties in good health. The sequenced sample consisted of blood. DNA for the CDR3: TGTGCCAGCAGCCCCAGGGGTGGAAGGACTGAAGCTTTCTTT. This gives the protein CASSPRGGRTEAFF.